This TCR beta chain was sequenced in a study of blood T cell repertoires in COVID-19 (TCRdb year 2020). Notes on the research overall: Samples from collaborators originated in the United States, Italy and Spain and spanned both the acute and convalescent phases of COVID-19. The material from the prospective study consisted of cDNA or gDNA derived from T cells, B-cell-depleted T cells, or PBMCs. Deeply sampled blood TCRbeta repertoires from subjects exposed to, actively infected with, or recovered from COVID-19 were included in the dataset. The repertoires were released in a freely available public database meant as a resource for research on the immune response to SARS-CoV-2. The samples were drawn from two sources: the first 160 participants of the ongoing ImmuneRACE study, and 1,254 subjects contributed by 6 global collaborators. Nearly every sample came with metadata listing a de-identified subject ID, COVID-19 status, age in years and sex. Where available, HLA class I and class II types were taken from metadata supplied by the sample provider and were not determined by assay-based typing.

The germline V end is reduced by 0 bases and the J end by 2 bases; junction bases left unmatched: 7. The CDR3 runs 17 amino acids, cysteine and phenylalanine included. Only the CDR3 region is kept as DNA, spanning 51 bases read in frame from base 1. The germline V gene yields MGHRA for CDR1 and YSYEKL for CDR2. Remarks on this clone: Its antigen is not yet known. Per-base qualities were not stored, and no clone one base away is much larger.

TCRbeta CDR3 regions were amplified from genomic DNA using the immunoSEQ Assay, a bias-controlled multiplex PCR. The authors' pipeline ran thus. The number of nucleated cells in each sample was estimated from the amplification of reference gene primers within the assay. To quantify the absolute abundance of each unique TCRbeta CDR3 rearrangement, sequence reads were collapsed and filtered. For each sample, productive Simpson clonality was calculated by taking the square root of Simpson's diversity index across productive rearrangements. TCRdb obtained this table from immuneACCESS and retained in-frame rearrangements with V and J assigned. These tables miss some clones; where compared with another copy, unresolved V genes account for less than half of the shortfall, and the remainder is unexplained. Clone size and the V and J calls come from that table; the DNA yielded D and trimming. The sample profile shows a few hundred thousand clones; 88% of them were found once. Together, the top ten hold about 1.2% of the sample.

On the study overall, not on this receptor specifically: Clinical and demographic metadata were provided uncurated, with the amount varying by source and participant.

Participants in the prospective study were enrolled through a virtual design, were aged about 18 to 100 years, and lived in 24 United States geographic areas. Cohort assignment in the prospective study relied on participant-reported clinical history from a screening survey and a study questionnaire. For ImmuneRACE Cohort 3, a participant was defined as recovered based on two consecutive negative NP/OP PCR tests, clearance by a healthcare professional, or resolution of symptoms. In the prospective study, whole blood, serum and a nasopharyngeal or oropharyngeal swab were collected from each participant by mobile phlebotomists. Additional blood draws and questionnaires over an approximately two-month period could optionally be provided by prospective study participants. Before DNA extraction, prospective study blood samples were shipped either frozen or at room temperature.

Sequencing input: PBMCs or T cells enriched from blood (not recorded which). The sequence links TRBV4-1 to TRBJ2-4, with 7 middle bases fitting TRBD1. The sequence was collected from a woman younger than 35 who had recovered from COVID-19. The DNA reads TGCGCCAGCAGCCAAGATCCAGGGACAGAACCCAAAAACATTCAGTACTTC. Its translation reads: CASSQDPGTEPKNIQYF.